One and the same sample provided the 22 T cell receptor beta chains below, sequenced in a study of Ad26.COV2.S vaccination and SARS-CoV-2 variants. TCRdb keeps only in-frame clones here, not all; method: immunoSEQ multiplex PCR. The sample includes roughly 700,000 clones, about 89% of them seen just once. As to treatment: approximately 18 received Ad26.COV2.S at low or high dose, single or two shots; several received placebo; per-sample allocation not given. After the first vaccine or placebo injection, samples were drawn on day 63. This specimen was peripheral blood, taken in a trial of Ad26.COV2.S vaccine versus placebo. The source of these receptors is a person aged 18 to 65 who received the Ad26.COV2.S COVID-19 vaccine or a placebo.

The V call is TRBV27, the J call TRBJ2-4; 13 bases map to TRBD2. Germline lookup yields CDR1 MNHEY and CDR2 SMNVEV (reference sequence). CDR3 length: 18 residues. Trimming took 5 bases from V and 0 from J; bases not matched to a gene: 7. The CDR3 region is CASSPLGLAGPAKNIQYF. CDR3 DNA: TGTGCCAGCAGTCCTCTGGGACTAGCGGGACCAGCCAAAAACATTCAGTACTTC.

The V and J genes are TRBV7-8 and TRBJ1-4; D gene ambiguous. The CDR3 length is 14 residues. Deletions cut 1 base from V and 5 bases from J, with 8 bases between. Germline CDR1 SGHVS, CDR2 FQNEAQ. The CDR3 coding sequence is TGTGCCAGCAGCTTAGGGCGGCGAAATGAAAAACTGTTTTTT. It encodes CASSLGRRNEKLFF.

This clone was seen only once. V usage is TRBV15 and J usage is TRBJ2-7; weak D call: TRBD1 (6 bases). Trimming pared 8 bases from V and 1 base from J, leaving 15 bases between. Germline loops: CDR1 LNHNV, CDR2 YYDKDF (reference sequence). This CDR3 has 14 residues. Here the CDR3 DNA reads TGTGCCACCCAGCCGAGGGACAAGTCCTACGAGCAGTACTTC. Its translation: CATQPRDKSYEQYF. Based on the CDR3 plus reference TRBV15 and TRBJ2-7, the full variable domain is DAMVIQNPRYQVTQFGKPVTLSCSQTLNHNVMYWYQQKSSQAPKLLFHYYDKDFNNEADTPDNFQSRRPNTSFCFLDIRSPGLGDTAMYLCATQPRDKSYEQYFGPGTRLTVT.

The V and J genes are TRBV2 and TRBJ1-5; no clear D gene. Germline-derived CDR1 and CDR2 are SNHLY and FYNNEI. This CDR3 contains 16 residues. Trimming removed 4 bases from V and 2 bases from J, with 15 bases in between. CDR3 loop: CASSGLTSNGNQPQHF. The CDR3 DNA follows: TGTGCCAGCAGTGGACTTACAAGTAATGGCAATCAGCCCCAGCATTTT. Full variable domain (rest looked up from reference TRBV2 and TRBJ1-5): EPEVTQTPSHQVTQMGQEVILRCVPISNHLYFYWYRQILGQKVEFLVSFYNNEISEKSEIFDDQFSVERPDGSNFTLKIRSTKLEDSAMYFCASSGLTSNGNQPQHFGDGTRLSIL.

This rearrangement joins TRBV19 to TRBJ1-1; D unclear. This CDR3 has 13 amino acids. Deletions cut 5 bases from V and 1 base from J, with 8 bases between. The germline V gene encodes CDR1 LNHDA and CDR2 SQIVND (reference sequence). In nucleotides, the CDR3 is TGTGCCAGTAGTTCCACCCCGAACACTGAAGCTTTCTTT. It codes for CASSSTPNTEAFF.

The chain uses TRBV5-8 and TRBJ2-4; the D gene could be TRBD1 or TRBD2 (6 bases each). CDR1 SGHTS and CDR2 YDEGEE come from the germline V gene. V dropped 4 bases and J dropped 6 bases, with 14 bases sitting between them. This CDR3 has 14 amino acids. This CDR3 reads CASSRPGAGNIQYF. Written as DNA, the CDR3 is TGTGCCAGCAGCCGTCCGGGGGCTGGAAACATTCAGTACTTC.

The rearrangement joins TRBV7-2 to TRBJ2-1, with unresolved D. Trimming removed 1 base from V and 5 bases from J, with 6 bases in between. The V gene's germline CDR1 is SGHTA and CDR2 FQGNSA. CDR3 size: 13 residues. CDR3 loop: CASSLGRDNEQFF. CDR3 DNA: TGTGCCAGCAGCTTAGGTAGGGACAATGAGCAGTTCTTC. The full variable domain, with the rest looked up from reference TRBV7-2 and TRBJ2-1, is GAGVSQSPSNKVTEKGKDVELRCDPISGHTALYWYRQSLGQGLEFLIYFQGNSAPDKSGLPSDRFSAERTGGSVSTLTIQRTQQEDSAVYLCASSLGRDNEQFFGPGTRLTVL.

J is TRBJ1-5 and V is TRBV19, with 7 bases fitting TRBD1. V was clipped by 5 bases and J by 7 bases; unmatched bases: 5. The length of the CDR3 is 13 residues. The germline V gene encodes CDR1 LNHDA and CDR2 SQIVND (reference sequence). The CDR3 sequence is CASSRDSWQPQHF. Here the CDR3 DNA reads TGTGCCAGTAGTCGGGACAGTTGGCAGCCCCAGCATTTT.

The chain has TRBV29-1 and TRBJ2-1, with TRBD1 identical over 7 bases. The germline gives CDR1 SQVTM, CDR2 ANQGSEA. CDR3 length: 15 amino acids. With V trimmed by 7 bases and J by 0 bases, 9 bases remained unmatched. CDR3 region: CSARQGSSSYNEQFF. The CDR3 DNA follows: TGCAGCGCCCGACAGGGCTCGAGCTCCTACAATGAGCAGTTCTTC.

The genes are TRBV7-8 and TRBJ2-5; 8 nucleotides match TRBD1. The J segment lost 1 base and the V segment lost 2 bases, leaving 3 bases of the junction unmatched. Germline CDR1 is SGHVS and CDR2 is FQNEAQ. The CDR3 spans 15 residues. The CDR3 region is CASSLPGTGQETQYF. CDR3 nucleotides: TGTGCCAGCAGCTTACCGGGGACAGGCCAAGAGACCCAGTACTTC.

In DNA, the CDR3 is TGTGCCAGTAGCCAGGGACAGGGGAACTATGGCTACACCTTC. Its translation is CASSQGQGNYGYTF. V is TRBV19 and J is TRBJ1-2, with 10 bases that match TRBD1. Germline-derived CDR1 and CDR2 are LNHDA and SQIVND (reference sequence). This CDR3 has 14 amino acids. V dropped 6 bases and J dropped 2; count of bases not matched to a gene: 3.

This chain uses TRBV2 with TRBJ2-1; 9 bases agree with TRBD2. The CDR3 loop spans 14 amino acids. The germline CDR1 and CDR2 sequences are SNHLY and FYNNEI. The J segment lost 12 bases and the V segment lost 10 bases, leaving 16 bases of the junction unmatched. DNA for the CDR3: TGTGCCACCTCTTCAGGGGGACTAGCCAATTCGCAGTTCTTC. The encoded protein is CATSSGGLANSQFF.

The V gene is TRBV5-1, the J gene TRBJ1-6, with D possibly being TRBD1 (6 bases). This CDR3 has 15 residues. The V gene lost 0 bases and the J gene lost 10 bases, with 14 bases spanning the gap. Germline lookup yields CDR1 SGHRS and CDR2 YFSETQ. The CDR3 DNA is TGCGCCAGCAGCTTGGCCCTTGGACAGCCCTCACCCCTCCACTTT. It is translated as CASSLALGQPSPLHF.

V and J are TRBV4-3 and TRBJ1-2; the D is unclear. The CDR3 is 13 residues long. With 0 bases removed from V and 7 bases from J, the gap between germline ends came to 9 bases. CDR1 is LGHNA and CDR2 is YSLEER in the germline V gene. The DNA for the CDR3 is TGCGCCAGCAGCCAAGATCCGGCCGGTGGCTACACCTTC. This sequence encodes CASSQDPAGGYTF.

The rearrangement joins TRBV3-1 (or the pseudogene TRBV3-2) to TRBJ2-1; D is unclear. V was clipped by 4 bases and J by 8 bases, with 9 bases between them. This CDR3 has 12 amino acids. Germline V gene data show CDR1 as LGHDT and CDR2 as YNNKEL (reference sequence). CDR3: CASSLGVDEQFF. CDR3 bases: TGTGCCAGCAGCCTAGGTGTGGATGAGCAGTTCTTC.

The rearrangement links TRBV7-2 to TRBJ2-3, with 8 bases identical to TRBD1. The germline CDR1 and CDR2 sequences are SGHTA and FQGNSA. The junction had 3 bases not matched to a gene; V was cut back by 5 bases and J by 2 bases. There are 14 residues in the CDR3. In DNA, the CDR3 is TGTGCCAGCAGCCGGACAGGGACCACAGATACGCAGTATTTT. This sequence encodes CASSRTGTTDTQYF.

The chain combines TRBV12-3 or TRBV12-4 with TRBJ1-1; unclear D gene. The CDR3 covers 13 residues. Trimming left V 2 bases short and J 8 bases short, with 12 bases between. CDR3 bases: TGTGCCAGCAGTTTACCATTCAGTGGAGAAGCTTTCTTT. Translating gives CASSLPFSGEAFF.

J is TRBJ2-3 and V is TRBV11-3; TRBD1 or TRBD2 may be the D gene (5 bases each). Germline values: CDR1 SGHNT, CDR2 YENEEA. The germline V and J ends were trimmed by 4 bases and 6 bases, with 17 bases remaining between them. This CDR3 is 15 amino acids long. The CDR3 DNA reads TGTGCCAGCAGCTCCCGGGACGGTACTTGGGATACGCAGTATTTT. Its protein is CASSSRDGTWDTQYF.

The chain is built from TRBV30 and TRBJ1-1; D not resolved. Germline-derived CDR1 and CDR2 are GTSNPN and SVGIG (reference sequence). This CDR3 has 16 residues. Trimming removed 2 bases at V and 5 bases at J, with 21 bases between. The CDR3 is CAWSLKGSERGTEAFF. The DNA of the CDR3 is TGTGCCTGGAGTTTAAAGGGTTCGGAACGGGGAACTGAAGCTTTCTTT.

The V call is TRBV6-1, the J call TRBJ2-1, with 8 bases that match TRBD2. Trimming at V came to 2 bases and at J to 7 bases, leaving 7 bases not matched to a gene. CDR3 size: 15 residues. Per germline, CDR1 MNHNS and CDR2 SASEGT. The CDR3 nucleotides read TGTGCCAGCAGTGAACTTGGCGGGAGGCCGAATGAGCAGTTCTTC. It translates to CASSELGGRPNEQFF.

This chain joins TRBV6-5 and TRBJ1-2; D is perhaps TRBD1 (5 bases). The CDR3 runs 15 residues. Germline-derived CDR1 and CDR2 are MNHEY and SVGAGI. The V gene lost 6 bases and the J gene lost 7 bases, with 21 bases spanning the gap. CDR3 coding DNA: TGTGCCAGCAGGACCCCGACACGCCCAGGGCTTGGCTACACCTTC. Its protein product is CASRTPTRPGLGYTF.

The V and J genes are TRBV6-2 or TRBV6-3 and TRBJ2-7; no reliable D call. V was trimmed by 3 bases and J by 3 bases, leaving 18 bases between them. The CDR3 runs to 16 residues. CDR1 and CDR2 (germline): MNHEY, SVGEGT. This CDR3 is CASSYSPPDGIYEQYF. The CDR3, as DNA: TGTGCCAGCAGTTATTCCCCCCCTGACGGAATCTACGAGCAGTACTTC.